A single sample gave rise to the 22 T cell receptor beta chains below, sequenced in a study of post-analysis software for immune sequencing data. Notes on the study in general: Four to six TRBV segments (TRBV5-6, TRBV5-1 and TRBV20-1 among them) occurred more frequently in patients than in controls.

The library was made from cDNA and included unique molecular identifiers. TCRdb redid the calling of the PCR reads with MiXCR, one entry per CDR3 protein. The sample shows hundreds of thousands of distinct CDR3 sequences, 30% to 45% of them seen only once. What these receptors recognize is not known. The sample comprised blood. The receptors were gathered from a girl aged 5-17 years with multiple sclerosis.

This clonotype was seen a handful of times. V usage is TRBV30 and J usage is TRBJ2-1; D remains unclear. V was trimmed by 3 bases and J by 0 bases, leaving 12 bases between them. The CDR3 length is 15 residues. Germline CDR1 GTSNPN, CDR2 SVGIG (reference sequence). CDR3 sequence reads: CAWRPTLSSYNEQFF. DNA for the CDR3: TGTGCCTGGAGGCCCACCTTGAGCTCCTACAATGAGCAGTTCTTC.

This clonotype was detected many times. The CDR3 reads CASRLLQGTGADGYTF. In DNA form, the CDR3 reads TGTGCCAGTAGGCTCCTTCAGGGAACAGGGGCAGATGGCTACACCTTC. This chain links TRBV19 with TRBJ1-2; 7 bases are a match to TRBD1. V trimming: 6 bases; J trimming: 6 bases; junction bases outside the gene matches: 16. Germline CDR1 LNHDA, CDR2 SQIVND (reference sequence). The CDR3 contains 16 residues.

This clonotype was detected ten times or more. The genes are TRBV29-1 and TRBJ1-2; TRBD1 might be the D (6 bases). This CDR3 spans 14 amino acids. Trimming took 5 bases from V and 4 from J, leaving 17 bases between them. CDR1 SQVTM and CDR2 ANQGSEA come from the germline V gene. CDR3 amino acids: CSVPEEGGAYGYTF. The CDR3 bases are TGCAGCGTTCCCGAGGAAGGGGGGGCCTATGGCTACACCTTC.

This clonotype was detected a few times. Possible read error: a much larger clone is one base away. V gene TRBV7-2 combines with J gene TRBJ2-3; D is perhaps TRBD2 (5 bases). The CDR3 is 16 amino acids. The germline V gene has CDR1 SGHTA and CDR2 FQGNSA. CDR3 residues: CASRPPGSSSTDSQYF. CDR3 coding DNA: TGTGCCAGCAGGCCCCCGGGGTCTAGTAGCACAGATTCGCAGTATTTT.

Regarding this clonotype: This could be a read error, since a much larger clone is one nucleotide away. V is TRBV9 and J is TRBJ2-1; no reliable D call. Germline values: CDR1 SGDLS, CDR2 YYNGEE. The CDR3 has 14 amino acids. The CDR3, as DNA: TGTGCCAGCAGCGGAGGATCCTCCGACAATGAGCAGTTCTTC. Its protein product is CASSGGSSDNEQFF.

This clonotype was detected many times. This chain uses TRBV9 with TRBJ2-1; D perhaps matches TRBD2 (5 bases). CDR3 length: 13 residues. Germline assignment: CDR1 SGDLS and CDR2 YYNGEE. Trimming left V 2 bases short and J 13 bases short, with 16 bases between. The CDR3 DNA is TGTGCCAGCAGCGTGAGTACGGCGGGCTTCCAGTTCTTC. The encoded protein is CASSVSTAGFQFF.

There are many counts of this clonotype. The chain combines TRBV12-3 or TRBV12-4 with TRBJ1-2; 8 nucleotides match TRBD1. This CDR3 is 14 amino acids long. The J segment lost 2 bases and the V segment lost 6 bases, leaving 5 bases of the junction unmatched. CDR3 bases: TGTGCCAGCAGCCCCCGGGACAGGAACTATGGCTACACCTTC. Translating it yields CASSPRDRNYGYTF.

V gene TRBV7-6 combines with J gene TRBJ2-3; TRBD2 matches at 8 bases. The CDR3 contains 16 residues. CDR1 is SGHVS, CDR2 FNYEAQ, per germline. The trim removed 5 bases at V and 2 bases at J, leaving 9 bases unmatched. The CDR3: CASSLGTGGSTDTQYF. The DNA of the CDR3 is TGTGCCAGCAGCCTAGGAACGGGAGGGTCCACAGATACGCAGTATTTT.

This clonotype was counted at least ten times. This chain uses TRBV5-6 with TRBJ2-3; D is unclear. This CDR3 spans 13 amino acids. V shed 4 bases and J shed 7 bases, with 13 bases lying between them. Looked up from germline, CDR1 is SGHDT and CDR2 is YYEEEE. The CDR3 sequence: CASSPYNLHTQYF. CDR3 DNA sequence: TGTGCCAGCAGCCCTTATAATCTTCATACGCAGTATTTT.

There are many counts of this clonotype. The chain is built from TRBV10-3 and TRBJ1-2; the D is unclear. V was pared by 10 bases and J by 8 bases, with 26 bases between. The CDR3 covers 15 residues. CDR1 and CDR2 from the germline V gene are ENHRY and SYGVKD. The CDR3: CATLKRADSWEGYTF. DNA of the CDR3: TGTGCCACGCTTAAGCGAGCGGACTCTTGGGAGGGCTACACCTTC.

In its sample, this clonotype was seen many times. This sequence joins TRBV20-1 and TRBJ2-3; TRBD1 is a possible D gene (5 bases). There are 15 residues in the CDR3. In germline, CDR1 is DFQATT, CDR2 SNEGSKA (reference sequence). Trimming took off 0 bases at V and 2 bases at J, with 12 bases between the two ends. Written as DNA, the CDR3 is TGCAGTGCTAGAGATCAGGGCGGTAACACAGATACGCAGTATTTT. Protein sequence: CSARDQGGNTDTQYF.

The chain carries TRBV20-1 and TRBJ2-1; tentatively, D is TRBD1 or TRBD2 (7 bases each). V gave up 6 bases and J gave up 7 bases, with 19 bases separating them. In germline, CDR1 is DFQATT, CDR2 SNEGSKA (reference sequence). This CDR3 is 14 amino acids long. CDR3 loop: CSAYQGGLENEQFF. The DNA for the CDR3 is TGCAGTGCCTATCAGGGGGGGCTCGAGAATGAGCAGTTCTTC.

There are many counts of this clonotype. The rearrangement links TRBV7-3 to TRBJ1-1; D gene unclear. V dropped 5 bases and J dropped 0 bases, with 16 bases sitting between them. CDR3 length: 16 amino acids. In germline, CDR1 is SGHTA, CDR2 FQGTGA. CDR3 DNA sequence: TGTGCCAGCAGCCTCGTGGGGTACGGCATGAACACTGAAGCTTTCTTT. Amino acids: CASSLVGYGMNTEAFF.

The V call is TRBV12-3 or TRBV12-4, the J call TRBJ1-2; tentative D call: TRBD1 (6 bases). V gave up 6 bases and J gave up 4 bases, with 12 bases separating them. There are 13 residues in the CDR3. As DNA, the CDR3 is TGTGCCAGCAGCCTACAGGGTCTCTATGGCTACACCTTC. Its protein product is CASSLQGLYGYTF.

This clonotype was picked up many times. The CDR3 spells CASSLRGAGGGSNEQFF. The DNA of the CDR3 is TGTGCCAGCAGCTTGAGGGGAGCGGGAGGCGGGTCCAATGAGCAGTTCTTC. This chain links TRBV7-9 with TRBJ2-1; 9 nucleotides agree with TRBD2. The CDR3 is 17 residues long. Germline trimming cut 3 bases from V and 6 bases from J; bases unmatched to any gene: 12. Germline loops: CDR1 SEHNR, CDR2 FQNEAQ (reference sequence). The whole variable domain, filled in from reference TRBV7-9 and TRBJ2-1, reads DTGVSQNPRHKITKRGQNVTFRCDPISEHNRLYWYRQTLGQGPEFLTYFQNEAQLEKSRLLSDRFSAERPKGSFSTLEIQRTEQGDSAMYLCASSLRGAGGGSNEQFFGPGTRLTVL.

The chain employs TRBV29-1 and TRBJ1-2, with D uncertain. The CDR3 sequence is 9 residues long. Germline values: CDR1 SQVTM, CDR2 ANQGSEA. V shed 8 bases and J shed 8 bases, with 9 bases lying between them. DNA for the CDR3: TGCAGCATCAGCGCGGGCTACACCTTC. Translation: CSISAGYTF.

J is TRBJ2-5 and V is TRBV4-2; 7 bases align to TRBD2. The germline CDR1 and CDR2 sequences are LGHNA and YNFKEQ. J was trimmed by 2 bases and V by 3 bases; bases with no gene match: 6. The CDR3 is 15 residues long. DNA of the CDR3: TGTGCCAGCAGCCAGAAGAGGGACTATCAAGAGACCCAGTACTTC. Its translation: CASSQKRDYQETQYF.

This clonotype was detected ten times or more. The chain joins TRBV20-1 to TRBJ2-1, with D perhaps matching TRBD2 (6 bases). The V gene's germline CDR1 is DFQATT and CDR2 SNEGSKA (reference sequence). The CDR3 extends over 17 amino acids. V lost 1 base and J 4 bases, leaving 20 bases between the germline ends. The CDR3 here is CSARGRDFALIYNEQFF. The CDR3, as DNA: TGCAGTGCTAGAGGGAGGGACTTTGCCCTAATTTACAATGAGCAGTTCTTC.

On this clonotype: A read error may be the cause here, since a much bigger clone is one base away. V gene TRBV4-1 combines with J gene TRBJ2-6; D is possibly TRBD1 (6 bases). Germline V gene sequence: CDR1 MGHRA, CDR2 YSYEKL. The CDR3 is 17 residues long. CDR3 sequence: CASGQDEDSSGANVLTF. The CDR3 region has the DNA TGCGCCAGCGGCCAAGATGAGGACAGCTCTGGGGCCAACGTCCTGACTTTC.

For this clonotype: Just one base apart from a much larger clone, this may be a read error. The V gene is TRBV7-6, the J gene TRBJ1-4; D ambiguous. Germline CDR1 SGHVS, CDR2 FNYEAQ. CDR3 length: 15 residues. The CDR3 loop is CASSSLLTTNERLFF. The CDR3 bases are TGTGCCAGCAGCTCCCTACTGACAACTAATGAAAGACTGTTTTTT.

This clonotype has more than one count but fewer than ten. The chain has TRBV6-6 and TRBJ1-2; D call uncertain. Germline assignment: CDR1 MNHNY and CDR2 SVGAGI (reference sequence). V was shortened by 4 bases and J by 5 bases, with 14 bases between the two germline ends. The CDR3 is made up of 14 amino acids. CDR3: CASSFTRQSYGYTF. In nucleotides, the CDR3 is TGTGCCAGCAGTTTCACTCGGCAGAGTTATGGCTACACCTTC.

This clonotype was observed at least ten times. The rearrangement uses TRBV7-6 and TRBJ1-5; D is unclear. Between the trimmed V and J ends, which lost 3 bases and 4 bases, there was a span of 16 bases. CDR3 length: 16 residues. Germline assignment: CDR1 SGHVS and CDR2 FNYEAQ. Written as DNA, the CDR3 is TGTGCCAGCAGCTTGAGTCCGGGGAAAGCAAATCAGCCCCAGCATTTT. Residues: CASSLSPGKANQPQHF.